This TCR beta chain was identified during a study of CD8+ T cells in alopecia areata. Regarding the study as a whole: In lesional scalp, particularly from alopecia totalis/universalis, clonality was higher than in normal scalp. Clarity of TCR sharing across patients fell short of that in mice, possibly HLA-related.

Germline-derived CDR1 and CDR2 are MNHEY and SMNVEV (reference sequence). The CDR3 length is 16 residues. V lost 6 bases to trimming and J lost 1 base; unmatched junction nucleotides: 10. With regard to this clone: Its antigen remains unknown.

Peripheral blood and lesional scalp punch biopsies came from alopecia areata patients. Sorted out of PBMCs were CD4+ T cells and CD8+ T cells. The authors extracted RNA and reverse transcribed it into cDNA as the sequencing template. The protocol was immunoSEQ multiplex PCR, while the TCRdb copy is restricted to in-frame clones and leaves out a portion. The sample has about 110,000 clones, about 50% seen once. The rearrangement uses TRBV27 and TRBJ2-5; 8 bases are a match to TRBD2. The material sequenced was NKG2D-low CD8+ T cells sorted from blood. The source is a human donor with alopecia areata. CDR3 DNA sequence: TGTGCCAGCAGCCAAGGGCGGGAGGCGATCCAAGAGACCCAGTACTTC. It encodes CASSQGREAIQETQYF.